These 28 T cell receptor beta chains share one sample of origin, sequenced in a study of T cell changes during pregnancy in multiple sclerosis. Produced via immunoSEQ multiplex PCR; TCRdb's table is partial and in-frame only. This repertoire shows tens of thousands of clones, more than 75% found once; its top ten account for over 0.5%. Sequenced here: CD4+ T cells from peripheral blood mononuclear cells, sampled in the first trimester of pregnancy. These receptors came from a female donor with multiple sclerosis, enrolled in a pregnancy study.

The CDR3 coding sequence is TGTGCCAGCAGTCTAGGGGGACTAGCGGCGAATGAGCAGTTCTTC. It yields the protein CASSLGGLAANEQFF. The V and J genes are TRBV2 and TRBJ2-1; 11 bases agree with TRBD2. Germline assignment: CDR1 SNHLY and CDR2 FYNNEI. The CDR3 covers 15 residues. V was clipped by 5 bases and J by 7 bases; unmatched bases: 7.

The chain uses TRBV19 and TRBJ2-5; 9 nucleotides agree with TRBD2. V was clipped by 5 bases and J by 5 bases; unmatched bases: 9. The germline V gene encodes CDR1 LNHDA and CDR2 SQIVND (reference sequence). CDR3 length equals 15 residues. CDR3 in amino acids: CASSPSGGISETQYF. The CDR3 DNA sequence: TGTGCCAGTAGTCCGAGCGGGGGGATCTCTGAGACCCAGTACTTC.

The rearrangement links TRBV6-4 to TRBJ2-1; 10 bases are shared with TRBD2. J was trimmed by 3 bases and V by 6 bases; bases with no gene match: 5. Germline V lookup: CDR1 MRHNA, CDR2 SNTAGT. CDR3 length: 15 residues. CDR3 region: CASSPGLAVYNEQFF. As DNA, the CDR3 is TGTGCCAGCAGCCCTGGACTAGCGGTCTACAATGAGCAGTTCTTC.

This clone came up a few times. V gene TRBV30 combines with J gene TRBJ1-5; TRBD1 agrees at 10 bases. The V and J ends lost 3 bases and 3 bases, in that order; junction bases with no gene match: 8. This CDR3 is 16 amino acids long. Germline V gene lookup returns CDR1 GTSNPN and CDR2 SVGIG (reference sequence). CDR3 in DNA: TGTGCCTGGAGGACAGGGGGCATGTGGGACAATCAGCCCCAGCATTTT. It specifies CAWRTGGMWDNQPQHF.

J is TRBJ1-2 and V is TRBV5-5; D not resolved. The CDR3 loop spans 16 amino acids. V dropped 0 bases and J dropped 0 bases, with 12 bases sitting between them. Germline V gene sequence: CDR1 SGHKS, CDR2 YYEKEE (reference sequence). CDR3 sequence reads: CASSLGGVVTNYGYTF. Here the CDR3 DNA reads TGTGCCAGCAGCTTGGGAGGCGTAGTTACTAACTATGGCTACACCTTC. Based on the CDR3 plus reference TRBV5-5 and TRBJ1-2, the full variable domain is DAGVTQSPTHLIKTRGQQVTLRCSPISGHKSVSWYQQVLGQGPQFIFQYYEKEERGRGNFPDRFSARQFPNYSSELNVNALLLGDSALYLCASSLGGVVTNYGYTFGSGTRLTVV.

The chain is built from TRBV19 and TRBJ2-2; 7 bases match TRBD1. The CDR3 is made up of 13 amino acids. J lost 7 bases, V lost 4 bases, and 3 bases had no gene match. Germline loops: CDR1 LNHDA, CDR2 SQIVND (reference sequence). The CDR3 DNA is TGTGCCAGTAGTACCAGGGGGAGCGGGGAGCTGTTTTTT. This gives the protein CASSTRGSGELFF.

The chain employs TRBV5-6 and TRBJ2-1; unclear D gene. The CDR3 runs to 14 residues. Germline V CDR1 and CDR2: SGHDT, YYEEEE. The germline V and J ends were trimmed by 0 bases and 4 bases, with 8 bases remaining between them. The CDR3 DNA reads TGTGCCAGCAGCTTGGGGTACCGGTACAATGAGCAGTTCTTC. Translating gives CASSLGYRYNEQFF.

The V and J genes are TRBV4-2 and TRBJ2-7; possibly TRBD1 for D (6 bases). The CDR3 is 17 residues long. Trimming removed 0 bases at V and 2 bases at J, with 17 bases between. Germline loops: CDR1 LGHNA, CDR2 YNFKEQ. CDR3 coding DNA: TGTGCCAGCAGCCAAGATCTGGGACATACGGTAACCTACGAGCAGTACTTC. Translating it yields CASSQDLGHTVTYEQYF.

The J gene is TRBJ1-1, the V gene TRBV15, with 8 nucleotides matching TRBD1. The V segment lost 4 bases and the J segment 4 bases; nucleotides outside the gene matches: 5. The germline gives CDR1 LNHNV, CDR2 YYDKDF (reference sequence). The CDR3 extends over 14 amino acids. The CDR3 DNA sequence: TGTGCCACCAGCATTGGACAGGGTTCCACTGAAGCTTTCTTT. Translated, it gives CATSIGQGSTEAFF.

The V call is TRBV6-6, the J call TRBJ1-3; TRBD1 aligns across 9 bases. J was trimmed by 0 bases and V by 5 bases; bases with no gene match: 5. The CDR3 is made up of 16 amino acids. The germline V gene encodes CDR1 MNHNY and CDR2 SVGAGI (reference sequence). CDR3 loop: CASSGGQGYSGNTIYF. The CDR3 coding sequence is TGTGCCAGCAGTGGGGGACAGGGCTACTCTGGAAACACCATATATTTT.

The chain combines TRBV6-6 with TRBJ1-4, with TRBD1 as a possible D gene (6 bases). This CDR3 has 14 residues. Trimming removed 1 base at V and 7 bases at J, with 10 bases between. CDR1 is MNHNY, CDR2 SVGAGI, per germline (reference sequence). CDR3 in amino acids: CASSYFRGTEKLFF. CDR3 in DNA: TGTGCCAGCAGTTACTTCAGGGGAACTGAAAAACTGTTTTTT.

V usage is TRBV19 and J usage is TRBJ2-1; D may be TRBD2 (5 bases). From germline, CDR1 is LNHDA and CDR2 SQIVND (reference sequence). Trimming stripped 8 bases from V and 9 bases from J, with 5 bases between. The CDR3 runs 9 residues. The CDR3 loop reads CASGSEQFF. DNA of the CDR3: TGTGCCAGTGGGAGTGAGCAGTTCTTC.

Only one count was recorded for this clone. The gene calls are TRBV5-1 and TRBJ2-5; 11 nucleotides line up with TRBD2. Germline assignment: CDR1 SGHRS and CDR2 YFSETQ. Unmatched junction bases numbered 10, after V lost 7 bases and J lost 5 bases. CDR3 length: 15 residues. The CDR3 loop reads CASGRLAGGRETQYF. CDR3 coding DNA: TGCGCCAGCGGGCGGCTAGCGGGGGGTCGGGAGACCCAGTACTTC. The variable domain in full, completed from reference TRBV5-1 and TRBJ2-5, reads KAGVTQTPRYLIKTRGQQVTLSCSPISGHRSVSWYQQTPGQGLQFLFEYFSETQRNKGNFPGRFSGRQFSNSRSEMNVSTLELGDSALYLCASGRLAGGRETQYFGPGTRLLVL.

This chain connects TRBV19 to TRBJ1-6; D perhaps matches TRBD1 (6 bases). The germline V and J ends were trimmed by 7 bases and 10 bases, with 20 bases remaining between them. Per germline, CDR1 LNHDA and CDR2 SQIVND (reference sequence). This CDR3 contains 15 residues. CDR3 amino acids: CASTPRTDAGSPLHF. DNA for the CDR3: TGTGCCAGTACCCCAAGGACAGACGCTGGATCACCCCTCCACTTT.

CDR3 sequence: CAWSVQGVVQSREQYF. CDR3 in DNA: TGTGCCTGGAGTGTACAAGGGGTAGTACAGTCCCGCGAGCAGTACTTC. This chain connects TRBV30 to TRBJ2-7; possible D gene TRBD1, 5 bases. The CDR3 has 16 amino acids. V lost 0 bases to trimming and J lost 6 bases, with 21 bases between them. Germline V lookup: CDR1 GTSNPN, CDR2 SVGIG (reference sequence).

This chain's CDR3 is CASSLRHPGRNEQFF. The CDR3 region has the DNA TGTGCCAGCAGCTTGAGGCACCCGGGGAGAAATGAGCAGTTCTTC. The chain has TRBV5-5 and TRBJ2-1; tentative D call: TRBD2 (5 bases). Looked up from germline, CDR1 is SGHKS and CDR2 is YYEKEE (reference sequence). V was pared by 1 base and J by 7 bases, with 15 bases between. There are 15 residues in the CDR3.

The chain employs TRBV27 and TRBJ2-7, with 10 bases identical to TRBD2. The CDR3 has 16 amino acids. Germline V gene sequence: CDR1 MNHEY, CDR2 SMNVEV (reference sequence). V was pared by 6 bases and J by 3 bases, with 11 bases of the junction left unmatched. Written as DNA, the CDR3 is TGTGCCAGCAGGGGTATGAGGACTAGCGGAGTCTACGAGCAGTACTTC. Amino acid sequence: CASRGMRTSGVYEQYF.

This clone was seen once. The chain couples TRBV21-1 to TRBJ2-1; the table names TRBD2, a call not compared with the DNA. TRBV21-1 is listed as a pseudogene. There are 16 residues in the CDR3. CDR3 residues: CASSNQTGGCANEQFF. The CDR3 DNA reads TGTGCCAGCAGCAATCAGACGGGAGGGTGTGCCAATGAGCAGTTCTTC.

This rearrangement joins TRBV27 to TRBJ1-2, with D perhaps matching TRBD1 (5 bases). The germline V gene encodes CDR1 MNHEY and CDR2 SMNVEV (reference sequence). The CDR3 is made up of 16 amino acids. V lost 0 bases, J lost 4 bases, and 15 bases lay in between. The CDR3 protein is CASSLSLSRGFYGYTF. The CDR3 DNA reads TGTGCCAGCAGTTTATCTTTAAGCCGGGGGTTCTATGGCTACACCTTC.

The rearrangement uses TRBV5-1 and TRBJ2-2; weak D call: TRBD2 (5 bases). The CDR3 has 16 amino acids. Germline V CDR1 and CDR2: SGHRS, YFSETQ. The V end lost 0 bases, the J end lost 4 bases, and 13 bases lay between the germline ends. The CDR3 DNA follows: TGCGCCAGCAGCTTGGCCCCGGTGGCGGGCACCGGGGAGCTGTTTTTT. It encodes CASSLAPVAGTGELFF.

The chain has TRBV6-4 and TRBJ2-1; TRBD2 matches at 8 bases. The CDR3 extends over 16 amino acids. Germline loops: CDR1 MRHNA, CDR2 SNTAGT. The V and J ends lost 0 bases and 8 bases, in that order; junction bases with no gene match: 9. Here the CDR3 DNA reads TGTGCCAGCAGTGACTCTTCAGCGGGGGCCGGGGATGAGCAGTTCTTC. Amino acid sequence: CASSDSSAGAGDEQFF.

The CDR3 region is CASSHPRDYNEQFF. As DNA, the CDR3 is TGCGCCAGCAGTCATCCCCGGGACTACAATGAGCAGTTCTTC. V gene TRBV10-1 combines with J gene TRBJ2-1, with D perhaps TRBD2 (5 bases). V gave up 5 bases and J gave up 3 bases, with 11 bases separating them. Germline CDR1 WNHNN, CDR2 SYGVQD (reference sequence). CDR3 size: 14 residues.

The gene calls are TRBV2 and TRBJ1-1, with a possible D match to TRBD1 (5 bases). Germline CDR1 and CDR2: SNHLY and FYNNEI. Trimming removed 6 bases from V and 1 base from J, with 15 bases in between. This CDR3 is 15 amino acids long. The CDR3 sequence: CASRPQLGRNTEAFF. CDR3 in DNA: TGTGCCAGCAGACCCCAGTTGGGGCGGAACACTGAAGCTTTCTTT.

This clone was counted between two and nine times. The chain has TRBV7-3 and TRBJ1-2; the D is unclear. V was pared by 5 bases and J by 0 bases, with 7 bases between. CDR1 and CDR2 (germline): SGHTA, FQGTGA. CDR3 length: 13 amino acids. The CDR3 sequence is CASSQHANYGYTF. In DNA form, the CDR3 reads TGTGCCAGCAGCCAACACGCTAACTATGGCTACACCTTC. Complete variable domain (other parts from reference TRBV7-3 and TRBJ1-2): GAGVSQTPSNKVTEKGKYVELRCDPISGHTALYWYRQSLGQGPEFLIYFQGTGAADDSGLPNDRFFAVRPEGSVSTLKIQRTERGDSAVYLCASSQHANYGYTFGSGTRLTVV.

The chain uses TRBV5-1 and TRBJ1-4; the match to TRBD1 covers 8 bases. The CDR3 sequence is 14 residues long. CDR1 is SGHRS and CDR2 is YFSETQ in the germline V gene. With 0 bases clipped from V and 8 bases from J, the junction kept 3 bases outside the gene matches. CDR3 amino acids: CASSLGQGREKLFF. The CDR3 DNA is TGCGCCAGCAGCTTGGGACAGGGGAGGGAAAAACTGTTTTTT. Full variable domain (remainder filled in from reference TRBV5-1 and TRBJ1-4): KAGVTQTPRYLIKTRGQQVTLSCSPISGHRSVSWYQQTPGQGLQFLFEYFSETQRNKGNFPGRFSGRQFSNSRSEMNVSTLELGDSALYLCASSLGQGREKLFFGSGTQLSVL.

The V and J genes are TRBV2 and TRBJ2-7, with D possibly matching TRBD2 (5 bases). From germline, CDR1 is SNHLY and CDR2 FYNNEI. The CDR3 has 14 amino acids. Deletions cut 2 bases from V and 6 bases from J, with 14 bases between. The CDR3 region has the DNA TGTGCCAGCAGTGAAAGGTCGCTAGCCCCCGAGCAGTACTTC. It codes for CASSERSLAPEQYF.

The genes are TRBV6-1 and TRBJ1-5, with a possible D match to TRBD1 (6 bases). Germline lookup yields CDR1 MNHNS and CDR2 SASEGT. This CDR3 has 13 amino acids. V gave up 9 bases and J gave up 4 bases, with 13 bases separating them. CDR3 DNA sequence: TGTGCCAGTGGACAGCTGCTAAATCAGCCCCAGCATTTT. Translated, it gives CASGQLLNQPQHF.

The V and J genes are TRBV2 and TRBJ2-3; a possible D gene is TRBD2 (5 bases). Germline V gene sequence: CDR1 SNHLY, CDR2 FYNNEI. V was pared by 4 bases and J by 6 bases, with 11 bases between. The CDR3 covers 13 residues. Here the CDR3 reads CASSGERVDTQYF. CDR3 sequence (DNA): TGTGCCAGCAGTGGGGAGAGGGTCGATACGCAGTATTTT.